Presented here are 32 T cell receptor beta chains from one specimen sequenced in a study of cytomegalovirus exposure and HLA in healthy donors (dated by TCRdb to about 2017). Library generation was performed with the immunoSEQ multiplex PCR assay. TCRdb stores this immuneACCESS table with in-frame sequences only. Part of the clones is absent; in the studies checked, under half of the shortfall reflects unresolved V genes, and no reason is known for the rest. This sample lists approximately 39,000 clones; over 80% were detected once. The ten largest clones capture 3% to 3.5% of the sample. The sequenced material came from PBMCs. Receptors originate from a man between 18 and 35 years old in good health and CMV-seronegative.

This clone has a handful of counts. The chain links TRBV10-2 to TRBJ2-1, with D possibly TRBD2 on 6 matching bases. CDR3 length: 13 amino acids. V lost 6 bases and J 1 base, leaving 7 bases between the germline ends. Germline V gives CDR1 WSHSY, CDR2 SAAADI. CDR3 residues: CASRGGSYNEQFF. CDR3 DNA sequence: TGCGCCAGCAGGGGGGGTTCCTACAATGAGCAGTTCTTC.

DNA for the CDR3: TGTGCCAGCAGCAAAGGACTAGCGGGAGGCCCGGGGGACACCGGGGAGCTGTTTTTT. Residues: CASSKGLAGGPGDTGELFF. The V and J genes are TRBV21-1 and TRBJ2-2; the table's D call TRBD2 went unverified against the DNA. TRBV21-1 is tagged as a pseudogene. The CDR3 is 19 residues long.

CDR3 region: CASSNGLAASYEQYF. The DNA for the CDR3 is TGTGCCAGCAGTAACGGACTAGCCGCCTCCTACGAGCAGTACTTC. The V gene is TRBV6-5, the J gene TRBJ2-7; TRBD2 matches 8 bases. The CDR3 has 15 amino acids. The germline gives CDR1 MNHEY, CDR2 SVGAGI. With 5 bases clipped from V and 0 bases from J, the junction kept 6 bases outside the gene matches.

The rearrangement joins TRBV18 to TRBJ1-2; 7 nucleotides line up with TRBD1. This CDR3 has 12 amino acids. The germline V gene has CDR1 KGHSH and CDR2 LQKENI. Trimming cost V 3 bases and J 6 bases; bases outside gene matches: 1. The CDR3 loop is CASSPTGDGYTF. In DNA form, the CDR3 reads TGTGCCAGCTCACCCACAGGGGATGGCTACACCTTC.

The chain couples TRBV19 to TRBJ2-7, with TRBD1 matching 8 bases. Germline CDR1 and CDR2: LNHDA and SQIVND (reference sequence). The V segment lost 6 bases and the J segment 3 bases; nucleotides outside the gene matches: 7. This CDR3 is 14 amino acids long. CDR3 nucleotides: TGTGCCAGTAGCGACCAGGGGGCGTACTACGAGCAGTACTTC. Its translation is CASSDQGAYYEQYF.

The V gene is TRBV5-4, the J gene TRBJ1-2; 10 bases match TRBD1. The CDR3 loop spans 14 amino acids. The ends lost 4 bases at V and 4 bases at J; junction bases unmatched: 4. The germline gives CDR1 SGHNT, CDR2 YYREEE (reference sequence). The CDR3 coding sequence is TGTGCCAGCAGCACCCGGGACAGGGGCTATGGCTACACCTTC. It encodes CASSTRDRGYGYTF.

The CDR3 loop reads CAWSGFVSGESNTGELFF. The CDR3 bases are TGTGCCTGGAGCGGCTTCGTATCCGGGGAGTCGAACACCGGGGAGCTGTTTTTT. The gene calls are TRBV30 and TRBJ2-2; tentatively, D is TRBD2 (5 bases). The CDR3 sequence is 18 residues long. Germline assignment: CDR1 GTSNPN and CDR2 SVGIG (reference sequence). Trimming left V 3 bases short and J 0 bases short, with 20 bases between.

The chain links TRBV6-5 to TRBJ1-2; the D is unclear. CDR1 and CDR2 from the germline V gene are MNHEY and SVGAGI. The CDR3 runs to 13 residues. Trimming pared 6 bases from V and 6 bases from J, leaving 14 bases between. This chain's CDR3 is CASRPPTSHGYTF. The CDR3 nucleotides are TGTGCCAGCAGACCCCCTACTTCCCATGGCTACACCTTC.

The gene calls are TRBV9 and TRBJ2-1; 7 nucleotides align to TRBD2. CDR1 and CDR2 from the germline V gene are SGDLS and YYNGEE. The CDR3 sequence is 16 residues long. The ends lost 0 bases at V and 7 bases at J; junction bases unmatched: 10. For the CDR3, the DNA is TGTGCCAGCAGCGTAGCGTGGACTAGTGGTGAGAATGAGCAGTTCTTC. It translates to CASSVAWTSGENEQFF.

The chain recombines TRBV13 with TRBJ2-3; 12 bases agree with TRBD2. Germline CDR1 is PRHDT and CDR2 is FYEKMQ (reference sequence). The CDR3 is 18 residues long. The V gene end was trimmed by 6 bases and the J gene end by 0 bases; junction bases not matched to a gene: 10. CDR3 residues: CASSSLGLAGSSTDTQYF. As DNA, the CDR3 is TGTGCCAGCAGTTCCCTGGGACTAGCGGGTTCTAGCACAGATACGCAGTATTTT.

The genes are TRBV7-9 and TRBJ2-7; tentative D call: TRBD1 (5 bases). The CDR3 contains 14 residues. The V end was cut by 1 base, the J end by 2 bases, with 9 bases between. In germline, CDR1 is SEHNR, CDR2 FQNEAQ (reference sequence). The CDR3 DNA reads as TGTGCCAGCAGCTTAGTTGACAGCACCTACGAGCAGTACTTC. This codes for CASSLVDSTYEQYF.

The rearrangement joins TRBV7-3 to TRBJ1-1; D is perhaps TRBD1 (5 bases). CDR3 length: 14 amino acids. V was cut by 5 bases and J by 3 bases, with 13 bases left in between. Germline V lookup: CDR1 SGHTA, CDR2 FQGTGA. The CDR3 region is CASSPGLGYTEAFF. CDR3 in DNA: TGTGCCAGCAGCCCAGGGTTGGGATACACTGAAGCTTTCTTT.

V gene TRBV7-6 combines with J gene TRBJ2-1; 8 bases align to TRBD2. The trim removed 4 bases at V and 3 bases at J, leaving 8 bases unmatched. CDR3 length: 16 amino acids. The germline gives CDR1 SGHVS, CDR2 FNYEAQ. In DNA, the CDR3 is TGTGCCAGCAGCTCGCAGCCGGGACTAGGCTACAATGAGCAGTTCTTC. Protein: CASSSQPGLGYNEQFF.

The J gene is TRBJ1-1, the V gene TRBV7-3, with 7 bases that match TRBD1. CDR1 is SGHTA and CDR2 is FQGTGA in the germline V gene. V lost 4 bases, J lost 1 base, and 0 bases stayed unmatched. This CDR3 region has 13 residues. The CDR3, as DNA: TGTGCCAGCAGCTGGGACAGGAACACTGAAGCTTTCTTT. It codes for CASSWDRNTEAFF.

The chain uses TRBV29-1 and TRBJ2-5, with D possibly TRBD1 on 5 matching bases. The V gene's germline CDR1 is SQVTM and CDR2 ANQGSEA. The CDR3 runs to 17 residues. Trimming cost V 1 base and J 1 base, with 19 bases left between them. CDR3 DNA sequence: TGCAGCGTTGAAGCCGAGCCGAGCCAGGGCGCCCAAGAGACCCAGTACTTC. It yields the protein CSVEAEPSQGAQETQYF.

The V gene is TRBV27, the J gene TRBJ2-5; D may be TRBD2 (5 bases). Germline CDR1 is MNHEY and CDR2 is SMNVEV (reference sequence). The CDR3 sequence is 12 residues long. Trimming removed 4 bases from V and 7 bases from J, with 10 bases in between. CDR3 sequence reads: CASSSPRGTQYF. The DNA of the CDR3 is TGTGCCAGCAGTTCGCCCCGGGGGACCCAGTACTTC.

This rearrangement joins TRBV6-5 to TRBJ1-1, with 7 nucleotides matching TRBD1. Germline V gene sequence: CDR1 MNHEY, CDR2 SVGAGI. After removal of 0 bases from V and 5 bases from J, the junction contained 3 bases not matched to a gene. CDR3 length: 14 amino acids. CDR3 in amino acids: CASSYSGGGTEAFF. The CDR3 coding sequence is TGTGCCAGCAGTTACTCAGGGGGCGGAACTGAAGCTTTCTTT.

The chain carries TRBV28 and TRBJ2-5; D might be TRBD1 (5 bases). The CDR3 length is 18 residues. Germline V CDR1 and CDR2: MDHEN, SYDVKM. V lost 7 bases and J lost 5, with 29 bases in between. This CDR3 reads CASKFSAGYTQERETQYF. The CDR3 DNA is TGTGCCAGCAAATTTTCGGCAGGGTACACCCAGGAAAGGGAGACCCAGTACTTC.

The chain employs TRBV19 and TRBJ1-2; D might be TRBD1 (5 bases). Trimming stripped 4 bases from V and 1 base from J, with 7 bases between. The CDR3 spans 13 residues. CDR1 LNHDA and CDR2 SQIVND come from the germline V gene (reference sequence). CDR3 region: CASSKQDNYGYTF. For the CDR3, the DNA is TGTGCCAGTAGTAAACAGGATAACTATGGCTACACCTTC. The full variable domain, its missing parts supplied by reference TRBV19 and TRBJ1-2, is DGGITQSPKYLFRKEGQNVTLSCEQNLNHDAMYWYRQDPGQGLRLIYYSQIVNDFQKGDIAEGYSVSREKKESFPLTVTSAQKNPTAFYLCASSKQDNYGYTFGSGTRLTVV.

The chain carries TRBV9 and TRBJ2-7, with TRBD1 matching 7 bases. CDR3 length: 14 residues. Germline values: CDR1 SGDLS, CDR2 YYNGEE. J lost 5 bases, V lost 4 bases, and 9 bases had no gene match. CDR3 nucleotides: TGTGCCAGCAGCTCCCCAGGGGGACCGGACGAGCAGTACTTC. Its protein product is CASSSPGGPDEQYF. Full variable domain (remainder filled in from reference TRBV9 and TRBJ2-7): DSGVTQTPKHLITATGQRVTLRCSPRSGDLSVYWYQQSLDQGLQFLIQYYNGEERAKGNILERFSAQQFPDLHSELNLSSLELGDSALYFCASSSPGGPDEQYFGPGTRLTVT.

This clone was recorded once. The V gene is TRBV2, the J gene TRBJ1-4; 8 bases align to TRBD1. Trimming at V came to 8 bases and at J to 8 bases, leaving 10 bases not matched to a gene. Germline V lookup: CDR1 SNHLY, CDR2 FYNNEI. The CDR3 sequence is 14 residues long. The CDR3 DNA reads TGTGCCAGCTTTATGACAGGGGTTTCCGAAAAACTGTTTTTT. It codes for CASFMTGVSEKLFF.

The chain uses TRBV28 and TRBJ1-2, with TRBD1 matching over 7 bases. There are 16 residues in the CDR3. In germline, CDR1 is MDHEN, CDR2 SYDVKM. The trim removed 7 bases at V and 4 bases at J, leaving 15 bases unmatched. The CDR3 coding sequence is TGTGCCAGCATCCCCCAACCCCCGGGACAGCTCTATGGCTACACCTTC. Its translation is CASIPQPPGQLYGYTF.

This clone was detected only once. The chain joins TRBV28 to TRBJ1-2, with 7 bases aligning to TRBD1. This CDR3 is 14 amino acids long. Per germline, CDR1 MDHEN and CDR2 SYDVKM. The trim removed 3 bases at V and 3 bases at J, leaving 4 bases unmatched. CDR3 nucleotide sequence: TGTGCCAGCAGTTTTGTCGACAGGGACTATGGCTACACCTTC. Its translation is CASSFVDRDYGYTF.

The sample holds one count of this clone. The CDR3 here is CASSDRGKDYEQYF. CDR3 DNA sequence: TGCGCCAGCAGTGACCGCGGGAAGGACTACGAGCAGTACTTC. This sequence joins TRBV10-1 and TRBJ2-7, with TRBD2 as a possible D gene (6 bases). The CDR3 length is 14 residues. Per the germline V gene, CDR1 is WNHNN and CDR2 is SYGVQD (reference sequence). The germline V and J ends were trimmed by 3 bases and 3 bases, with 12 bases remaining between them.

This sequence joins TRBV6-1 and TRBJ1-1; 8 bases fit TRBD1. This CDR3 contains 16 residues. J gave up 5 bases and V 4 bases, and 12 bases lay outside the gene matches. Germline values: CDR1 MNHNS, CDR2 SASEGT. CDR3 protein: CASSALSRQGKTEAFF. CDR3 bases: TGTGCCAGCAGTGCGTTGAGTCGACAGGGGAAGACTGAAGCTTTCTTT.

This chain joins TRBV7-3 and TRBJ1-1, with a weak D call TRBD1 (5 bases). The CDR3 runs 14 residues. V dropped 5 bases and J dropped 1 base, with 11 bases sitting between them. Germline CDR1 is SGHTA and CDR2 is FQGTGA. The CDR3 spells CASSGDGRNTEAFF. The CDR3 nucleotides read TGTGCCAGCAGCGGGGACGGGAGGAACACTGAAGCTTTCTTT.

The CDR3 DNA follows: TGTGCCAGCAGCGTATCGAGCGGGAGGGCCGCTGAGCAGTTCTTC. Translated: CASSVSSGRAAEQFF. The V and J genes are TRBV9 and TRBJ2-1; TRBD2 aligns across 10 bases. This CDR3 has 15 amino acids. Germline V gives CDR1 SGDLS, CDR2 YYNGEE. Losses at the gene ends were 1 base for V and 9 bases for J; bases not matched to a gene: 7.

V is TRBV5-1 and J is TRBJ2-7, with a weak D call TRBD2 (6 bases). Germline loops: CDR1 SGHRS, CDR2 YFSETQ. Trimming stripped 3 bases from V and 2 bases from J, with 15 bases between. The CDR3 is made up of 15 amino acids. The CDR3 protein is CASSSRERLAYEQYF. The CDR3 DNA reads TGCGCCAGCAGCTCCCGGGAGCGGTTGGCCTACGAGCAGTACTTC.

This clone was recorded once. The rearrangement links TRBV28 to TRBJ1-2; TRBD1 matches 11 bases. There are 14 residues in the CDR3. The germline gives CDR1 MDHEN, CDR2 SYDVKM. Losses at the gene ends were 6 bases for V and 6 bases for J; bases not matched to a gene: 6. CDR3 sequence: CASRPGQGADGYTF. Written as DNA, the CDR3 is TGTGCCAGCAGACCCGGACAGGGGGCGGATGGCTACACCTTC.

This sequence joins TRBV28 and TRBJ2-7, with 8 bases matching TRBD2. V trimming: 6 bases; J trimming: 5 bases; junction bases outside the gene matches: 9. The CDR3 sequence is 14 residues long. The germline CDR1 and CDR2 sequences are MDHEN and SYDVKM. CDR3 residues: CASSPGTSSNEQYF. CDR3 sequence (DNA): TGTGCCAGCAGCCCCGGGACTAGTTCTAACGAGCAGTACTTC.

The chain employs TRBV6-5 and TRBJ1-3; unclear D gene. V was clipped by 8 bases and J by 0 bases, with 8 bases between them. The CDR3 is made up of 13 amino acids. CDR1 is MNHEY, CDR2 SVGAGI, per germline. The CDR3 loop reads CASRENSGNTIYF. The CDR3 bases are TGTGCCAGCCGGGAGAACTCTGGAAACACCATATATTTT.

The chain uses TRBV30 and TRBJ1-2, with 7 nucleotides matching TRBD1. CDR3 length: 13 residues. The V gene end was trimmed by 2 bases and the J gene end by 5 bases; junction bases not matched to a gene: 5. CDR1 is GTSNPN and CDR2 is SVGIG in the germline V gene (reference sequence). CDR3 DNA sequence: TGTGCCTGGAGTCGGGACAGACCGTATGGCTACACCTTC. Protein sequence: CAWSRDRPYGYTF.